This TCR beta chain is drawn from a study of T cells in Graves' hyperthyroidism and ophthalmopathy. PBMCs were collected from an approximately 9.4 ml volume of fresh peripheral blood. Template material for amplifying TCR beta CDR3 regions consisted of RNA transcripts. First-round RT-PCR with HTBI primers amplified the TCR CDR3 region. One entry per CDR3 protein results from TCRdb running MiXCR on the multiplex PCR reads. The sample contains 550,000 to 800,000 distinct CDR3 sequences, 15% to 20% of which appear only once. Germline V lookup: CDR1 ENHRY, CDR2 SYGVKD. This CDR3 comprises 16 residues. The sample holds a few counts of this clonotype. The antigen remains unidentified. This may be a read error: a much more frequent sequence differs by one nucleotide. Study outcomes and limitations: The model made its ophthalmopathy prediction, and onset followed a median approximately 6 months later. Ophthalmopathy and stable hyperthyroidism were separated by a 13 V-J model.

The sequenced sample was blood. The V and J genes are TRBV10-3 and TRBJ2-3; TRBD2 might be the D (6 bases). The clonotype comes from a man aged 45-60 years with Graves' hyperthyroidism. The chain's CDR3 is CAISRSRAGTHDTRYF. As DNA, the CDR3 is TGTGCCATCAGTAGGTCAAGGGCGGGGACCCACGATACGCGGTATTTT.